The 13 T cell receptor beta chains presented below share a single source sample, sequenced in a study of shared clonotypes between healthy human individuals. Terminally differentiated effector memory CD45RA+ cells were left out of the naive CD8 fraction, which was CD45RO-negative and positively selected for CCR7. Sequenced by immunoSEQ multiplex PCR; TCRdb stores in-frame clones only, minus some. Among around 610,000 clones, around 96% were seen once, and the ten largest hold 0.11%. Sequencing was done on a sample of naive CD8+ T cells sorted from blood. These receptors were taken from a woman in her twenties or thirties in good health.

The rearrangement joins TRBV28 to TRBJ1-1, with unresolved D. The length of the CDR3 is 14 residues. Trimming took off 6 bases at V and 5 bases at J, with 16 bases between the two ends. Germline lookup yields CDR1 MDHEN and CDR2 SYDVKM. The CDR3 is CASSEWARGTEAFF. CDR3 in DNA: TGTGCCAGCAGCGAATGGGCGCGTGGTACTGAAGCTTTCTTT.

The chain uses TRBV13 and TRBJ2-5; TRBD1 matches 10 bases. The CDR3 runs to 12 residues. Germline V lookup: CDR1 PRHDT, CDR2 FYEKMQ (reference sequence). V lost 1 base, J lost 12 bases, and 2 bases stayed unmatched. CDR3 DNA sequence: TGTGCCAGCAGCTTAGTCGGGACAGGGGAGTACTTC. Protein: CASSLVGTGEYF.

V and J are TRBV5-1 and TRBJ1-2; D is perhaps TRBD1 (5 bases). Germline-derived CDR1 and CDR2 are SGHRS and YFSETQ. CDR3 length equals 13 residues. V gave up 0 bases and J gave up 4 bases, with 7 bases separating them. CDR3 sequence (DNA): TGCGCCAGCAGCTTGGCGACAGTCTATGGCTACACCTTC. Translation gives CASSLATVYGYTF.

This chain links TRBV11-2 with TRBJ2-7; 10 positions match TRBD1. Germline V gene sequence: CDR1 SGHAT, CDR2 FQNNGV. V was clipped by 5 bases and J by 4 bases; unmatched bases: 5. The CDR3 is made up of 14 amino acids. CDR3 bases: TGTGCCAGCAGCCCAGGACAGGGGGGATACGAGCAGTACTTC. It codes for CASSPGQGGYEQYF. Combining the CDR3 with reference TRBV11-2 and TRBJ2-7 gives the whole variable domain EAGVAQSPRYKIIEKRQSVAFWCNPISGHATLYWYQQILGQGPKLLIQFQNNGVVDDSQLPKDRFSAERLKGVDSTLKIQPAKLEDSAVYLCASSPGQGGYEQYFGPGTRLTVT.

The chain recombines TRBV11-3 with TRBJ2-2; D ambiguous. CDR3 size: 13 residues. The germline CDR1 and CDR2 sequences are SGHNT and YENEEA. V lost 4 bases to trimming and J lost 4 bases, with 7 bases between them. CDR3 in DNA: TGTGCCAGCAGCTCAGGTACCACCGGGGAGCTGTTTTTT. Residues: CASSSGTTGELFF. The variable domain in full, with the rest retrieved from reference TRBV11-3 and TRBJ2-2, is EAGVVQSPRYKIIEKKQPVAFWCNPISGHNTLYWYLQNLGQGPELLIRYENEEAVDDSQLPKDRFSAERLKGVDSTLKIQPAELGDSAVYLCASSSGTTGELFFGEGSRLTVL.

V is TRBV11-2 and J is TRBJ2-1, with D perhaps given as TRBD1 or TRBD2 (6 bases each). This CDR3 is 16 amino acids long. CDR1 and CDR2 from the germline V gene are SGHAT and FQNNGV. The V end was cut by 1 base, the J end by 7 bases, with 17 bases between. The CDR3 DNA is TGTGCCAGCAGCTTAGGGGGGCCGTTGGGACTGAATGAGCAGTTCTTC. It codes for CASSLGGPLGLNEQFF. The whole variable domain, remainder taken from reference TRBV11-2 and TRBJ2-1, is EAGVAQSPRYKIIEKRQSVAFWCNPISGHATLYWYQQILGQGPKLLIQFQNNGVVDDSQLPKDRFSAERLKGVDSTLKIQPAKLEDSAVYLCASSLGGPLGLNEQFFGPGTRLTVL.

This clone was counted a single time. The chain couples TRBV4-1 to TRBJ2-7, with D possibly TRBD1 on 6 matching bases. V lost 0 bases and J 7 bases, leaving 13 bases between the germline ends. The CDR3 has 14 residues. CDR1 is MGHRA and CDR2 is YSYEKL in the germline V gene. CDR3 bases: TGCGCCAGCAGCCAAGATGGTGGGACATCGGAGCAGTACTTC. It translates to CASSQDGGTSEQYF.

The CDR3 protein is CASSPDKSSYNEQFF. The DNA for the CDR3 is TGTGCCAGCAGTCCAGACAAGAGCTCCTACAATGAGCAGTTCTTC. The chain links TRBV11-2 to TRBJ2-1; D ambiguous. The CDR3 contains 15 residues. The V and J ends lost 6 bases and 0 bases respectively, with 12 bases between them. Per germline, CDR1 SGHAT and CDR2 FQNNGV.

The chain carries TRBV27 and TRBJ2-7, with D uncertain. Germline CDR1 and CDR2: MNHEY and SMNVEV (reference sequence). The length of the CDR3 is 14 residues. Trimming pared 8 bases from V and 2 bases from J, leaving 16 bases between. DNA for the CDR3: TGTGCCAGCTCGCCGAGGCTGAAACCCTACGAGCAGTACTTC. The encoded protein is CASSPRLKPYEQYF.

The V gene is TRBV7-9, the J gene TRBJ2-7; D unresolved. This CDR3 contains 17 residues. Per the germline V gene, CDR1 is SEHNR and CDR2 is FQNEAQ (reference sequence). V lost 5 bases, J lost 0 bases, and 20 bases lay in between. In nucleotides, the CDR3 is TGTGCCAGCAGCGACGACGCATTAGGAAAACCCTCCTACGAGCAGTACTTC. Translation gives CASSDDALGKPSYEQYF.

This chain uses TRBV29-1 with TRBJ1-3; 8 nucleotides match TRBD1. Trimming removed 7 bases from V and 4 bases from J; junction bases left unmatched: 3. There are 12 residues in the CDR3. Germline lookup yields CDR1 SQVTM and CDR2 ANQGSEA. The CDR3 DNA is TGCAGCGGGAGGGACAGGGGAAACACCATATATTTT. Protein sequence: CSGRDRGNTIYF.

This chain connects TRBV7-2 to TRBJ2-1, with 7 bases matching TRBD2. CDR3 length: 16 amino acids. Germline V gene lookup returns CDR1 SGHTA and CDR2 FQGNSA. Losses at the gene ends were 1 base for V and 8 bases for J; bases not matched to a gene: 11. CDR3 coding DNA: TGTGCCAGCAGCTTAGACTGGCGGGAGACGGCCTATGAGCAGTTCTTC. Its protein is CASSLDWRETAYEQFF. The full variable domain, rest sourced from reference TRBV7-2 and TRBJ2-1, is GAGVSQSPSNKVTEKGKDVELRCDPISGHTALYWYRQSLGQGLEFLIYFQGNSAPDKSGLPSDRFSAERTGGSVSTLTIQRTQQEDSAVYLCASSLDWRETAYEQFFGPGTRLTVL.

V usage is TRBV27 and J usage is TRBJ2-1, with D possibly matching TRBD2 (5 bases). The CDR3 is 17 amino acids. V lost 4 bases and J 0 bases, leaving 16 bases between the germline ends. CDR1 MNHEY and CDR2 SMNVEV come from the germline V gene (reference sequence). The CDR3 protein is CASSSPRGSSSYNEQFF. CDR3 DNA: TGTGCCAGCAGTTCCCCACGGGGTAGTAGCTCCTACAATGAGCAGTTCTTC.